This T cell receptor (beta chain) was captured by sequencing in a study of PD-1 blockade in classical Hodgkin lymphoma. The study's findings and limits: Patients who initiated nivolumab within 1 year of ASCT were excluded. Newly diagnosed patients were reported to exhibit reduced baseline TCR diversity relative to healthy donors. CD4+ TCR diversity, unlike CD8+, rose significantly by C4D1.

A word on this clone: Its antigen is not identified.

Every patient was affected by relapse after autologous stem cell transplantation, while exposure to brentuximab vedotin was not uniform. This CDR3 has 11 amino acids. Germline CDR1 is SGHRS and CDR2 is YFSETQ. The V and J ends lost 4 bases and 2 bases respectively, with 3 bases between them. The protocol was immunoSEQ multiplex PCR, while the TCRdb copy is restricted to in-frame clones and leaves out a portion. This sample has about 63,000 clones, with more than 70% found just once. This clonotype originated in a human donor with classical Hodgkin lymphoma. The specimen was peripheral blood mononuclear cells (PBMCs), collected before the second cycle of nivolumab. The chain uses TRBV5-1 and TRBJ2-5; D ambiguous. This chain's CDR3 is CASSRQETQYF. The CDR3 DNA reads TGCGCCAGCAGCCGGCAAGAGACCCAGTACTTC.